Each of the 26 T cell receptor beta chains below was sequenced from the same sample in a study of shared clonotypes between healthy human individuals. Clones were read by immunoSEQ multiplex PCR, and TCRdb kept only the in-frame ones, dropping some. This sample has 450,000 to 500,000 clones; over 70% occur once, and the top ten carry more than 9.5%. Sample: PBMCs. All receptors come from a woman in her thirties or forties in good health. Some clones in this sample may be carry-over from other donors' samples.

The chain is built from TRBV4-3 and TRBJ1-4; D uncertain. CDR1 LGHNA and CDR2 YSLEER come from the germline V gene. Trimming took off 1 base at V and 0 bases at J, with 6 bases between the two ends. The CDR3 sequence is 15 residues long. CDR3 protein: CASSQGSATNEKLFF. The CDR3 nucleotides read TGCGCCAGCAGCCAAGGAAGTGCAACTAATGAAAAACTGTTTTTT.

The chain couples TRBV19 to TRBJ1-2, with 8 nucleotides matching TRBD1. This CDR3 is built from 15 residues. J gave up 4 bases and V 1 base, and 5 bases lay outside the gene matches. CDR1 and CDR2 (germline): LNHDA, SQIVND (reference sequence). As DNA, the CDR3 is TGTGCCAGTAGTATAGTGGCGGACAGGGCCTATGGCTACACCTTC. It translates to CASSIVADRAYGYTF. The complete variable domain, with remaining parts taken from reference TRBV19 and TRBJ1-2, reads DGGITQSPKYLFRKEGQNVTLSCEQNLNHDAMYWYRQDPGQGLRLIYYSQIVNDFQKGDIAEGYSVSREKKESFPLTVTSAQKNPTAFYLCASSIVADRAYGYTFGSGTRLTVV.

The chain recombines TRBV12-5 with TRBJ2-3, with D unclear. Looked up from germline, CDR1 is LGHNT and CDR2 is FRNRAP. With 1 base removed from V and 5 bases from J, the gap between germline ends came to 10 bases. This CDR3 is 14 amino acids long. The CDR3 is CASGLGLPGDTQYF. CDR3 DNA sequence: TGTGCTAGTGGTTTGGGGCTGCCCGGAGATACGCAGTATTTT.

V is TRBV29-1 and J is TRBJ1-1, with D possibly matching TRBD1 (5 bases). V was clipped by 4 bases and J by 0 bases, with 27 bases between them. The germline gives CDR1 SQVTM, CDR2 ANQGSEA. This CDR3 has 19 amino acids. This CDR3 is CSVVPQIGGEEGLNTEAFF. The CDR3 DNA is TGCAGCGTTGTGCCCCAAATTGGGGGTGAGGAGGGTCTGAACACTGAAGCTTTCTTT.

This clone was detected once. This sequence may be a read error, since a much larger clone differs from it by one base. The genes are TRBV7-2 and TRBJ2-3; D is ambiguous. CDR1 SGHTA and CDR2 FQGNSA come from the germline V gene. V lost 4 bases, J lost 0 bases, and 5 bases lay in between. This CDR3 is 13 amino acids long. CDR3 sequence: CASSWASTDTQYF. CDR3 coding DNA: TGTGCCAGCAGCTGGGCTAGCACAGATACGCAGTATTTT.

The V call is TRBV2, the J call TRBJ1-1; possibly TRBD1 for D (5 bases). Germline CDR1 is SNHLY and CDR2 is FYNNEI. The CDR3 is made up of 13 amino acids. Deletions cut 3 bases from V and 8 bases from J, with 13 bases between. The CDR3 DNA follows: TGTGCCAGCAGTGAGAGACGGGGGGAAGAAGCTTTCTTT. The encoded protein is CASSERRGEEAFF.

The chain joins TRBV5-5 to TRBJ2-2; D remains ambiguous. The CDR3 sequence is 14 residues long. V dropped 0 bases and J dropped 2 bases, with 5 bases sitting between them. CDR1 and CDR2 (germline): SGHKS, YYEKEE (reference sequence). The CDR3 spells CASSLVVNTGELFF. The DNA for the CDR3 is TGTGCCAGCAGCTTGGTAGTTAACACCGGGGAGCTGTTTTTT.

The J gene is TRBJ1-3, the V gene TRBV4-3, with D unclear. The CDR3 length is 13 residues. CDR1 LGHNA and CDR2 YSLEER come from the germline V gene. V shed 0 bases and J shed 3 bases, with 3 bases lying between them. In DNA, the CDR3 is TGCGCCAGCAGCCAAGATCGTGGAAACACCATATATTTT. Translating it yields CASSQDRGNTIYF.

The chain links TRBV11-3 to TRBJ1-5; D unresolved. This CDR3 has 17 amino acids. The germline gives CDR1 SGHNT, CDR2 YENEEA. Trimming stripped 0 bases from V and 0 bases from J, with 12 bases between. The CDR3 DNA reads TGTGCCAGCAGCTTAGATCGTTGGGTAAATAGCAATCAGCCCCAGCATTTT. This gives the protein CASSLDRWVNSNQPQHF.

Comments on this clone: A read error may be the cause here, since a much bigger clone is one base away. The V and J genes are TRBV28 and TRBJ1-4, with D uncertain. This CDR3 is 19 amino acids long. CDR1 is MDHEN, CDR2 SYDVKM, per germline. V lost 8 bases to trimming and J lost 2 bases, with 27 bases between them. The CDR3 nucleotides are TGTGCCAGCGGTTCCGAGGAATTTATGACATGGAGCACTAATGAAAAACTGTTTTTT. Translation: CASGSEEFMTWSTNEKLFF.

This chain uses TRBV6-5 with TRBJ2-7; a possible D gene is TRBD2 (6 bases). The CDR3 loop spans 14 amino acids. Germline V gene data show CDR1 as MNHEY and CDR2 as SVGAGI. Trimming took off 0 bases at V and 1 base at J, with 7 bases between the two ends. This chain's CDR3 is CASSYSGGSYEQYF. CDR3 nucleotides: TGTGCCAGCAGTTACTCCGGGGGTTCCTACGAGCAGTACTTC.

The chain recombines TRBV18 with TRBJ2-3, with D possibly called TRBD1 or TRBD2 (5 bases each). V lost 5 bases and J lost 5, with 11 bases in between. Per germline, CDR1 KGHSH and CDR2 LQKENI. The CDR3 is 13 residues long. Written as DNA, the CDR3 is TGTGCCAGCTCAGAGGGGTTTAGAGATACGCAGTATTTT. This codes for CASSEGFRDTQYF.

The chain links TRBV30 to TRBJ2-1; 11 bases are shared with TRBD2. Per the germline V gene, CDR1 is GTSNPN and CDR2 is SVGIG (reference sequence). Unmatched junction bases numbered 8, after V lost 4 bases and J lost 9 bases. This CDR3 contains 14 residues. CDR3 nucleotide sequence: TGTGCCTGGACCAAGACTAGCGGGAAAGCTGAGCAGTTCTTC. Translating it yields CAWTKTSGKAEQFF. Looking up the rest from reference TRBV30 and TRBJ2-1 gives the full variable domain: SQTIHQWPATLVQPVGSPLSLECTVEGTSNPNLYWYRQAAGRGLQLLFYSVGIGQISSEVPQNLSASRPQDRQFILSSKKLLLSDSGFYLCAWTKTSGKAEQFFGPGTRLTVL.

The chain is built from TRBV10-3 and TRBJ2-7, with D uncertain. V lost 0 bases and J 2 bases, leaving 14 bases between the germline ends. Germline CDR1 is ENHRY and CDR2 is SYGVKD. The CDR3 is 16 residues long. The CDR3 loop reads CAISESERDTTYEQYF. The CDR3 DNA reads as TGTGCCATCAGTGAGTCGGAGCGTGACACAACCTACGAGCAGTACTTC.

Concerning this clone itself: With a far larger clone one base away, a read error is the likely cause. The rearrangement joins TRBV30 to TRBJ1-1; TRBD1 aligns across 7 bases. Germline CDR1 reads GTSNPN; CDR2 reads SVGIG (reference sequence). The CDR3 length is 13 residues. CDR3 DNA: TGTACCTGGAGCGACAGGGCCTACACTGAAGCTTTCTTT. Translation: CTWSDRAYTEAFF.

This clone was counted a single time. The chain couples TRBV7-3 to TRBJ1-2; the D is unclear. CDR1 is SGHTA and CDR2 is FQGTGA in the germline V gene. V was clipped by 5 bases and J by 0 bases, with 22 bases between them. This CDR3 is 18 amino acids long. CDR3 bases: TGTGCCAGCAGCCCCTGGACGGCGCGGTTTGCGACTAACTATGGCTACACCTTC. Its translation: CASSPWTARFATNYGYTF. Complete variable domain (other parts from reference TRBV7-3 and TRBJ1-2): GAGVSQTPSNKVTEKGKYVELRCDPISGHTALYWYRQSLGQGPEFLIYFQGTGAADDSGLPNDRFFAVRPEGSVSTLKIQRTERGDSAVYLCASSPWTARFATNYGYTFGSGTRLTVV.

The chain uses TRBV25-1 and TRBJ1-1; D gene uncertain. The CDR3 totals 14 residues. With 0 bases removed from V and 1 base from J, the gap between germline ends came to 6 bases. CDR1 MGHDK and CDR2 SYGVNS come from the germline V gene. The CDR3 here is CASSEYTANTEAFF. The CDR3 coding sequence is TGTGCCAGCAGTGAATATACGGCGAACACTGAAGCTTTCTTT.

This clone was seen just once. The genes are TRBV7-3 and TRBJ2-5; D is ambiguous. This CDR3 has 16 amino acids. The V end lost 5 bases, the J end lost 2 bases, and 18 bases lay between the germline ends. Germline V gives CDR1 SGHTA, CDR2 FQGTGA. The chain's CDR3 is CASSPGSVSPQETQYF. The CDR3 DNA reads TGTGCCAGCAGCCCCGGGTCGGTCTCACCACAAGAGACCCAGTACTTC.

V usage is TRBV6-5 and J usage is TRBJ2-7; the D gene could be TRBD1 or TRBD2 (5 bases each). Trimming took off 7 bases at V and 5 bases at J, with 21 bases between the two ends. The CDR3 sequence is 15 residues long. Germline V gives CDR1 MNHEY, CDR2 SVGAGI. The CDR3 DNA sequence: TGTGCCAGCACCCAGTCCTGGGGGAGTTCTCACGAGCAGTACTTC. It specifies CASTQSWGSSHEQYF.

The rearrangement uses TRBV11-2 and TRBJ2-7; D unclear. The CDR3 has 14 amino acids. V was clipped by 3 bases and J by 0 bases, with 9 bases between them. Germline V gene lookup returns CDR1 SGHAT and CDR2 FQNNGV. The CDR3 DNA is TGTGCCAGCAGCTTGTCCTTCGGCTCCTACGAGCAGTACTTC. This encodes CASSLSFGSYEQYF.

CDR3 DNA sequence: TGTGCCAGCAGCTTAGTCGAGGGCGGGGGCGAGCAGTTCTTC. Translation: CASSLVEGGGEQFF. The genes are TRBV7-9 and TRBJ2-1; maybe TRBD2 (7 bases). Germline V lookup: CDR1 SEHNR, CDR2 FQNEAQ (reference sequence). The CDR3 is 14 residues long. Deletions cut 1 base from V and 10 bases from J, with 14 bases between.

As for this clone: A read error likely explains this, since a far larger clone differs by one base. The chain has TRBV29-1 and TRBJ2-7; D call uncertain. CDR1 and CDR2 (germline): SQVTM, ANQGSEA. The CDR3 is 12 residues long. Trimming took off 4 bases at V and 3 bases at J, with 10 bases between the two ends. CDR3 loop: CSVVGSYYEQYF. CDR3 bases: TGCAGCGTTGTAGGCAGCTACTACGAGCAGTACTTC.

This sequence joins TRBV10-3 and TRBJ1-5; D gene ambiguous. The CDR3 has 13 amino acids. Per germline, CDR1 ENHRY and CDR2 SYGVKD. Trimming shortened V by 6 bases and J by 4 bases, and 10 bases separated the two germline ends. Written as DNA, the CDR3 is TGTGCCATCAGGGGGAGGGAAAATCAGCCCCAGCATTTT. It encodes CAIRGRENQPQHF.

This chain connects TRBV28 to TRBJ1-5, with TRBD1 identical over 9 bases. With 5 bases clipped from V and 6 bases from J, the junction kept 14 bases outside the gene matches. The V gene's germline CDR1 is MDHEN and CDR2 SYDVKM. The CDR3 length is 17 residues. CDR3 sequence: CASSPRTGVMSGQPQHF. The CDR3 DNA is TGTGCCAGCAGTCCCCGGACAGGGGTGATGTCGGGTCAGCCCCAGCATTTT.

The chain recombines TRBV5-6 with TRBJ2-5, with D unresolved. This CDR3 has 14 residues. Germline V lookup: CDR1 SGHDT, CDR2 YYEEEE. The germline V and J ends were trimmed by 2 bases and 2 bases, with 10 bases remaining between them. CDR3 sequence: CASSFGLPQETQYF. The CDR3, as DNA: TGTGCCAGCAGCTTTGGGCTACCACAAGAGACCCAGTACTTC. Supplemented by reference TRBV5-6 and TRBJ2-5, the full variable domain reads DAGVTQSPTHLIKTRGQQVTLRCSPKSGHDTVSWYQQALGQGPQFIFQYYEEEERQRGNFPDRFSGHQFPNYSSELNVNALLLGDSALYLCASSFGLPQETQYFGPGTRLLVL.

The rearrangement uses TRBV6-1 and TRBJ2-5, with a weak D call TRBD2 (5 bases). The J call may not be correct, given that the DNA end is closer to TRBJ2-7. Germline lookup yields CDR1 MNHNS and CDR2 SASEGT. CDR3 length: 15 residues. CDR3 sequence reads: CASTQSLAADYEQYF. CDR3 DNA: TGTGCCAGCACCCAGAGTCTAGCAGCAGACTACGAGCAGTACTTC.